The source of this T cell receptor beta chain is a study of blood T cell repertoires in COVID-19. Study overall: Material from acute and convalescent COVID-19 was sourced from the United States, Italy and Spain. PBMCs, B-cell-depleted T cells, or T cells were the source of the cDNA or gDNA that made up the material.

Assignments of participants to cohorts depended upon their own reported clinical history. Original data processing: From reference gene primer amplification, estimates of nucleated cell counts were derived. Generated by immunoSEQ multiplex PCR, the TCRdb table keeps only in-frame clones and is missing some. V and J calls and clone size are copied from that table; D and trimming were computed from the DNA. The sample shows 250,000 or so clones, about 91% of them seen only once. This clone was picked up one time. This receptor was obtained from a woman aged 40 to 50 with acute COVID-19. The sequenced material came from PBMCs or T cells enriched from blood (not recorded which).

CDR3 region: CASGRTRLYEQYF. DNA for the CDR3: TGTGCCAGCGGACGGACAAGACTTTACGAGCAGTACTTC. This chain joins TRBV6-5 and TRBJ2-7; TRBD1 is a possible D gene (5 bases). V was trimmed by 8 bases and J by 4 bases, leaving 15 bases between them. Per germline, CDR1 MNHEY and CDR2 SVGAGI. The CDR3 contains 13 residues.